The present T cell receptor beta chain was sequenced within a study of blood T cell repertoires in COVID-19. As for the study in general: The analysed material was cDNA or gDNA that came from T cells, B-cell-depleted T cells, or PBMCs.

The germline gives CDR1 LGHDT, CDR2 YNNKEL (reference sequence). The CDR3 consists of 13 residues. With V trimmed by 4 bases and J by 4 bases, 2 bases remained unmatched. Seattle's enrolled individuals joined amid active infection and were then monitored longitudinally. Clones were sequenced by immunoSEQ multiplex PCR, and TCRdb holds only the in-frame ones, with some missing. The data contain roughly 200,000 clones, around 75% of them seen just once; the ten biggest clones take up over 5%. Comments on this clone: Other nucleotide sequences from this sample produce the same CDR3.

Sequenced: peripheral blood. This TCR was recovered from a woman in her thirties or forties with COVID-19, enrolled during active disease. This chain connects TRBV3-1 (or the pseudogene TRBV3-2) to TRBJ1-1; 8 bases agree with TRBD1. The CDR3 nucleotides are TGTGCCAGCAGCCTCACAGGGGGCACTGAAGCTTTCTTT. It is translated as CASSLTGGTEAFF.